This T cell receptor beta chain was found in a study of T cell changes during pregnancy in multiple sclerosis. The protocol was immunoSEQ multiplex PCR, while the TCRdb copy is restricted to in-frame clones and leaves out a portion. In the table there are 70,000 or so clones, roughly 93% of which are singletons. Germline V gene data show CDR1 as KGHSH and CDR2 as LQKENI. V shed 6 bases, J shed 5 bases, and the junction held 3 bases outside the gene matches. CDR3 size: 14 residues. The J gene is TRBJ1-5, the V gene TRBV18; TRBD1 aligns across 11 bases. The source of this sequence is a female donor with multiple sclerosis, enrolled in a pregnancy study. The sequencing here drew on peripheral blood, taken in the third trimester of pregnancy. The CDR3 coding sequence is TGTGCCAGCTCCTTGGGACAGGGGGATCAGCCCCAGCATTTT. Protein: CASSLGQGDQPQHF.